The clone carrying this T cell receptor beta chain showed up just a few times. The antigen is not known. CDR1 and CDR2 (germline): MNHEY, SMNVEV (reference sequence). The CDR3 is 12 amino acids. V dropped 3 bases and J dropped 6 bases, with 9 bases sitting between them. TCRdb passed the 5' RACE reads through MiXCR, listing each CDR3 protein once. The sample records 400,000 or so distinct CDR3 sequences, roughly 20% being singletons. The sample comes from a study of T-cell memory formation after mild COVID-19. Findings of the study overall: Specificity for SARS-CoV-2 was not confirmed among the second-wave clones peaking on day 37.

The receptor's source is an adult woman who had mild COVID-19 (a few samples of this study predate the infection). Cell type and time point are not known. Sample: PBMCs or a T cell subset sorted from them (not recorded which). The chain uses TRBV27 and TRBJ2-7, with D perhaps TRBD1 (5 bases). For the CDR3, the DNA is TGTGCCAGCAGTTTTCAAGGGGTCGAGCAGTACTTC. Translation gives CASSFQGVEQYF.